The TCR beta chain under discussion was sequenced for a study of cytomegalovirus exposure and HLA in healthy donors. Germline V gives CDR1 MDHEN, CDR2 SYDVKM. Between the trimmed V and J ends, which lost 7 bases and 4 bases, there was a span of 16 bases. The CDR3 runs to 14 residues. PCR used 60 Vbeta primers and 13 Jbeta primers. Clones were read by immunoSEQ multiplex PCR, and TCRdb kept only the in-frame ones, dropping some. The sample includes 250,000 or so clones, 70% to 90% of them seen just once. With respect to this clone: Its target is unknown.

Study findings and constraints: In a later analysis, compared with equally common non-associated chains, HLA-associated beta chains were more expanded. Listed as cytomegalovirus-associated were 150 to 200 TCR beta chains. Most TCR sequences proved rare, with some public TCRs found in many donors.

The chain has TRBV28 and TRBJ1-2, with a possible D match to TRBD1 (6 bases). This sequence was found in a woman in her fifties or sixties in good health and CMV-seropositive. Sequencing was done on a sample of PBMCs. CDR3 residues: CASTQGQPIYGYTF. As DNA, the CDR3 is TGTGCCAGCACCCAGGGGCAGCCCATCTATGGCTACACCTTC.